This TCR beta chain was recorded in a study of CD8 T cells in Susac syndrome. RNA in amounts of about 0.45 to 1 ug was reverse transcribed with random hexamers. TCRdb called the immunoSEQ multiplex PCR reads again in MiXCR, with one record for every CDR3 protein. The data contain about 180,000 distinct CDR3 sequences, roughly 94% of them seen just once; the ten biggest clones take up roughly 0.12%. This clonotype was found once. Sequenced material: CD4+ T cells from PBMCs. The sequence came from a human donor with Susac syndrome.

The CDR3 DNA follows: TGTGCCAGCAGCTCACGGTACAGTTTCACAGATACGCAGTATTTT. This translates into CASSSRYSFTDTQYF. This chain uses TRBV5-4 with TRBJ2-3; D unclear. The CDR3 is 15 amino acids. Looked up from germline, CDR1 is SGHNT and CDR2 is YYREEE (reference sequence). The germline V and J ends were trimmed by 3 bases and 2 bases, with 13 bases remaining between them.